This entry concerns a single T cell receptor beta chain. These data come from a study of blood T cell repertoires in COVID-19. Across the study: Spain, Italy and the United States supplied samples that represented acute and convalescent COVID-19.

As handled by the study authors: Reference gene primer amplification gave estimated nucleated cell counts. This table comes from immunoSEQ multiplex PCR, and its TCRdb copy is limited to in-frame clones, with some not included. V and J calls and clone size are given by that table; D and trimming were obtained from the DNA. This sample has more than 110,000 clones, with around 80% found just once. Trimming stripped 2 bases from V and 7 bases from J, with 10 bases between. CDR3 length: 13 amino acids. Germline V gene sequence: CDR1 KGHDR, CDR2 SFDVKD. The sequenced sample was PBMCs or T cells enriched from blood (not recorded which). The chain has TRBV24-1 and TRBJ1-2; a possible D gene is TRBD1 (5 bases). The source of this sequence is a woman in her forties or fifties who had recovered from COVID-19. The CDR3: CATSDSGYGGYTF. Written as DNA, the CDR3 is TGTGCCACCAGTGATTCAGGGTACGGTGGCTACACCTTC.